This record concerns one T cell receptor beta chain sequence. No antigen is known for it. These data belong to a study of vaccination effects on CD4 cells after COVID-19. Study-wide context: All study participants received two doses of BNT162b2 or mRNA-1273 vaccine.

The table came from immunoSEQ multiplex PCR; TCRdb's copy has only in-frame clones and leaves some out. Of some 40,000 clones listed, just under 75% are singletons. Between the trimmed V and J ends, which lost 0 bases and 2 bases, there was a span of 11 bases. From germline, CDR1 is SGHRS and CDR2 YFSETQ. The CDR3 extends over 15 amino acids. Expansion with viral peptide pools was applied to antigen-specific CD4+ T cells by the ViraFEST assay prior to sequencing. Investigators separated out CD4+ T cells once approximately 11 days of culture had passed. SARS-CoV-2 infection was confirmed by PCR in the person between March and December 2020. A few million PBMC per well were cultured with approximately 9.7 IU/ml IL-2 and roughly 10 ug/ml peptides.

Sequenced material: CD4+ T cells from PBMCs cultured with a peptide pool, taken before COVID-19 vaccination. The rearrangement links TRBV5-1 to TRBJ2-5; maybe TRBD1 (5 bases). This TCR derives from a human donor who had a prior SARS-CoV-2 infection. The CDR3 coding sequence is TGCGCCAGCAGCTTGGTGCAGGGCCCTCAAGAGACCCAGTACTTC. It specifies CASSLVQGPQETQYF. Together with reference TRBV5-1 and TRBJ2-5, the CDR3 gives the full variable domain: KAGVTQTPRYLIKTRGQQVTLSCSPISGHRSVSWYQQTPGQGLQFLFEYFSETQRNKGNFPGRFSGRQFSNSRSEMNVSTLELGDSALYLCASSLVQGPQETQYFGPGTRLLVL.